These T cell receptor beta chains were read from a single sample in a study of CD8 T cells in Susac syndrome. TCRdb reprocessed the immunoSEQ multiplex PCR reads via MiXCR and lists one record per CDR3 protein. The data contain 77,000 or so distinct CDR3 sequences, 85% to 95% of them singletons. Sequencing used CD4+ T cells from PBMCs. All receptors come from a human donor with Susac syndrome. Both conserved end residues are part of each CDR3. The D gene is left open where the match is weak. Not all rows give a size; the values are once, few, many and, for expanded clones, a class.

d_call: -
clone_size: -
j_call: TRBJ1-3
v_call: TRBV5-1
cdr3_aa: CASSLAGTPYGNTIYF
cdr3_nt: TGCGCCAGCAGCTTGGCCGGGACACCTTATGGAAACACCATATATTTT

d_call: -
clone_size: -
j_call: TRBJ2-1
v_call: TRBV7-2
cdr3_aa: CASSLVRGNEQFF
cdr3_nt: TGTGCCAGCAGCTTAGTCCGGGGCAATGAGCAGTTCTTC

d_call: -
clone_size: -
j_call: TRBJ2-5
v_call: TRBV7-2
cdr3_aa: CASSLGGAKETQYF
cdr3_nt: TGTGCCAGCAGCTTAGGTGGGGCCAAGGAGACCCAGTACTTC

d_call: -
clone_size: -
j_call: TRBJ2-3
v_call: TRBV7-9
cdr3_aa: CASSLAAGRTTDTQYF
cdr3_nt: TGTGCCAGCAGCTTAGCGGCGGGCCGTACCACAGATACGCAGTATTTT

d_call: TRBD1
clone_size: once
j_call: TRBJ2-1
v_call: TRBV3-1
cdr3_aa: CASSLGDREKSEQFF
cdr3_nt: TGTGCCAGCAGCCTTGGGGACAGGGAGAAGTCGGAGCAGTTCTTC

d_call: -
clone_size: -
j_call: TRBJ2-7
v_call: TRBV9
cdr3_aa: CASSVEGTARWYEQYF
cdr3_nt: TGTGCCAGCAGCGTAGAAGGGACGGCGAGGTGGTACGAGCAGTACTTC

d_call: -
clone_size: -
j_call: TRBJ2-7
v_call: TRBV14
cdr3_aa: CASSLAGTRYEQYF
cdr3_nt: TGTGCCAGCAGCTTAGCCGGGACCCGCTACGAGCAGTACTTC

d_call: -
clone_size: -
j_call: TRBJ2-3
v_call: TRBV7-8
cdr3_aa: CASSLRELSTDTQYF
cdr3_nt: TGTGCCAGCAGCTTAAGGGAGCTAAGCACAGATACGCAGTATTTT

d_call: -
clone_size: -
j_call: TRBJ2-7
v_call: TRBV3-1
cdr3_aa: CASSQVASYEQYF
cdr3_nt: TGTGCCAGCAGCCAGGTAGCCTCCTACGAGCAGTACTTC

d_call: TRBD2
clone_size: -
j_call: TRBJ2-3
v_call: TRBV6-6
cdr3_aa: CASSNSGRTTDTQYF
cdr3_nt: TGTGCCAGCAGTAATAGCGGGAGGACAACAGATACGCAGTATTTT

d_call: TRBD2
clone_size: -
j_call: TRBJ2-2
v_call: TRBV7-9
cdr3_aa: CASSSTGLAGVTGELFF
cdr3_nt: TGTGCCAGCAGCTCGACCGGACTAGCGGGGGTCACCGGGGAGCTGTTTTTT

d_call: -
clone_size: -
j_call: TRBJ2-1
v_call: TRBV2
cdr3_aa: CASRQGLENEQFF
cdr3_nt: TGTGCCAGCAGGCAGGGTTTGGAAAATGAGCAGTTCTTC

d_call: -
clone_size: -
j_call: TRBJ2-3
v_call: TRBV7-2
cdr3_aa: CASSSRALNLNTQYF
cdr3_nt: TGTGCCAGCAGCTCCCGGGCCCTGAACCTGAATACGCAGTATTTT

d_call: -
clone_size: -
j_call: TRBJ2-7
v_call: TRBV20-1
cdr3_aa: CSADARCEQYF
cdr3_nt: TGCAGTGCTGATGCGAGGTGCGAGCAGTACTTC

d_call: -
clone_size: -
j_call: TRBJ1-5
v_call: TRBV5-4
cdr3_aa: CASSLAGAGQPQHF
cdr3_nt: TGTGCCAGCAGCTTGGCGGGGGCAGGTCAGCCCCAGCATTTT

d_call: -
clone_size: -
j_call: TRBJ1-5
v_call: TRBV28
cdr3_aa: CASSLLGRGIDQPQHF
cdr3_nt: TGTGCCAGCAGTTTATTGGGCAGGGGCATCGATCAGCCCCAGCATTTT

d_call: -
clone_size: -
j_call: TRBJ1-2
v_call: TRBV4-2
cdr3_aa: CASSQDSLGLYGYTF
cdr3_nt: TGTGCCAGCAGCCAAGATTCTTTGGGGCTCTATGGCTACACCTTC

d_call: TRBD2
clone_size: -
j_call: TRBJ2-3
v_call: TRBV7-9
cdr3_aa: CASSIRGGEDTQYF
cdr3_nt: TGTGCCAGCAGCATCCGTGGGGGGGAGGATACGCAGTATTTT

d_call: -
clone_size: -
j_call: TRBJ2-7
v_call: TRBV20-1
cdr3_aa: CSASPIEGKAGYEQYF
cdr3_nt: TGCAGTGCTAGCCCCATTGAGGGGAAGGCAGGGTACGAGCAGTACTTC

d_call: -
clone_size: -
j_call: TRBJ2-1
v_call: TRBV5-5
cdr3_aa: CAPSRRVLGNEQFF
cdr3_nt: TGTGCCCCCAGTAGGAGAGTCCTGGGCAATGAGCAGTTCTTC

d_call: TRBD1
clone_size: -
j_call: TRBJ2-5
v_call: TRBV19
cdr3_aa: CASSQDRGGTQYF
cdr3_nt: TGTGCCAGTAGCCAGGACAGGGGTGGGACCCAGTACTTC

d_call: -
clone_size: -
j_call: TRBJ1-1
v_call: TRBV7-9
cdr3_aa: CASSFLNRENTEAFF
cdr3_nt: TGTGCCAGCAGCTTTTTGAACAGGGAGAACACTGAAGCTTTCTTT

d_call: TRBD1
clone_size: -
j_call: TRBJ1-1
v_call: TRBV4-1
cdr3_aa: CASSQALTGGNTEAFF
cdr3_nt: TGCGCCAGCAGCCAGGCACTGACAGGGGGGAACACTGAAGCTTTCTTT

d_call: -
clone_size: -
j_call: TRBJ2-3
v_call: TRBV12-3/TRBV12-4
cdr3_aa: CASSLEGITSTDTQYF
cdr3_nt: TGTGCCAGCAGTTTAGAGGGAATCACTAGCACAGATACGCAGTATTTT

d_call: TRBD1
clone_size: -
j_call: TRBJ1-2
v_call: TRBV20-1
cdr3_aa: CSARATGAYGYTF
cdr3_nt: TGCAGTGCTAGAGCGACAGGGGCATATGGCTACACCTTC

d_call: -
clone_size: -
j_call: TRBJ1-3
v_call: TRBV5-4
cdr3_aa: CASSLQGVDSGNTIYF
cdr3_nt: TGTGCCAGCAGCCTACAGGGAGTCGACTCTGGAAACACCATATATTTT

d_call: -
clone_size: -
j_call: TRBJ2-6
v_call: TRBV19
cdr3_aa: CASSIGNLTPLTF
cdr3_nt: TGTGCCAGTAGTATTGGAAACCTAACCCCCCTGACTTTC

d_call: TRBD2
clone_size: -
j_call: TRBJ2-5
v_call: TRBV6-5
cdr3_aa: CASSYSGLAGGQQETQYF
cdr3_nt: TGTGCCAGCAGTTACTCTGGACTAGCGGGGGGACAACAAGAGACCCAGTACTTC

d_call: TRBD1
clone_size: -
j_call: TRBJ1-2
v_call: TRBV2
cdr3_aa: CASSVTGAGYGYTF
cdr3_nt: TGTGCCAGCAGTGTAACAGGGGCGGGTTATGGCTACACCTTC

d_call: -
clone_size: -
j_call: TRBJ2-1
v_call: TRBV6-5
cdr3_aa: CASSYRANPLNEQFF
cdr3_nt: TGTGCCAGCAGTTACCGAGCGAATCCCCTCAATGAGCAGTTCTTC

d_call: -
clone_size: once
j_call: TRBJ1-4
v_call: TRBV12-3/TRBV12-4
cdr3_aa: CASRREYGRLGKLFF
cdr3_nt: TGTGCCAGCAGGCGCGAATACGGCCGTTTGGGCAAACTGTTTTTT

d_call: -
clone_size: -
j_call: TRBJ2-1
v_call: TRBV7-3
cdr3_aa: CASSLRGAGYNEQFF
cdr3_nt: TGTGCCAGCAGCTTACGGGGGGCAGGTTACAATGAGCAGTTCTTC

d_call: -
clone_size: -
j_call: TRBJ2-1
v_call: TRBV5-1
cdr3_aa: CASSQARQGRIYNEQFF
cdr3_nt: TGCGCCAGCAGCCAAGCCCGGCAGGGAAGGATCTACAATGAGCAGTTCTTC

d_call: -
clone_size: -
j_call: TRBJ2-3
v_call: TRBV9
cdr3_aa: CASSVGGERTDTQYF
cdr3_nt: TGTGCCAGCAGCGTAGGAGGGGAACGCACAGATACGCAGTATTTT

d_call: TRBD2
clone_size: -
j_call: TRBJ2-3
v_call: TRBV29-1
cdr3_aa: CSVKGLVLSTDTQYF
cdr3_nt: TGCAGCGTGAAGGGACTAGTCCTTAGTACAGATACGCAGTATTTT

d_call: -
clone_size: -
j_call: TRBJ1-1
v_call: TRBV18
cdr3_aa: CASSPSAGIEAFF
cdr3_nt: TGTGCCAGCTCACCCTCCGCGGGGATCGAAGCTTTCTTT

d_call: -
clone_size: -
j_call: TRBJ2-2
v_call: TRBV3-1
cdr3_aa: CASRSTGELFF
cdr3_nt: TGTGCCAGCAGGTCCACCGGGGAGCTGTTTTTT

d_call: -
clone_size: -
j_call: TRBJ1-1
v_call: TRBV3-1
cdr3_aa: CASSRALGGDAFF
cdr3_nt: TGTGCCAGCAGCCGGGCGCTCGGGGGCGACGCTTTCTTT

d_call: -
clone_size: once
j_call: TRBJ2-3
v_call: TRBV18
cdr3_aa: CASSPLSRSGTDTQYF
cdr3_nt: TGTGCCAGCTCACCATTGTCCAGATCCGGCACAGATACGCAGTATTTT

d_call: -
clone_size: -
j_call: TRBJ2-1
v_call: TRBV7-2
cdr3_aa: CASSFGTYNEQFF
cdr3_nt: TGTGCCAGCAGCTTCGGTACGTACAATGAGCAGTTCTTC

d_call: TRBD2
clone_size: -
j_call: TRBJ2-2
v_call: TRBV9
cdr3_aa: CASSAYSGRFYTGELFF
cdr3_nt: TGTGCCAGCAGCGCCTATAGCGGGAGATTTTACACCGGGGAGCTGTTTTTT

d_call: -
clone_size: -
j_call: TRBJ2-5
v_call: TRBV7-2
cdr3_aa: CASSLAVGAWETQYF
cdr3_nt: TGTGCCAGCAGCTTAGCTGTGGGCGCGTGGGAGACCCAGTACTTC

d_call: -
clone_size: -
j_call: TRBJ1-1
v_call: TRBV30
cdr3_aa: CAGHRAVNTEAFF
cdr3_nt: TGTGCCGGCCACAGGGCGGTGAACACTGAAGCTTTCTTT

d_call: TRBD1
clone_size: -
j_call: TRBJ2-1
v_call: TRBV14
cdr3_aa: CASSPIPGQGDNEQFF
cdr3_nt: TGTGCCAGCAGCCCTATACCGGGACAGGGGGACAATGAGCAGTTCTTC

d_call: TRBD2
clone_size: -
j_call: TRBJ2-1
v_call: TRBV6-6
cdr3_aa: CASRSPGLAVNEQFF
cdr3_nt: TGTGCCAGCAGGTCACCCGGACTAGCGGTCAATGAGCAGTTCTTC

d_call: -
clone_size: -
j_call: TRBJ1-5
v_call: TRBV7-2
cdr3_aa: CASMPWTGNQPQHF
cdr3_nt: TGTGCCAGCATGCCCTGGACAGGCAATCAGCCCCAGCATTTT

d_call: -
clone_size: -
j_call: TRBJ2-1
v_call: TRBV29-1
cdr3_aa: CSVARISTNEQFF
cdr3_nt: TGCAGCGTTGCTAGGATTAGCACCAATGAGCAGTTCTTC

d_call: -
clone_size: -
j_call: TRBJ2-6
v_call: TRBV3-1
cdr3_aa: CASSRGVGSGANVLTF
cdr3_nt: TGTGCCAGCAGTAGGGGCGTCGGATCTGGGGCCAACGTCCTGACTTTC

d_call: -
clone_size: -
j_call: TRBJ2-7
v_call: TRBV28
cdr3_aa: CASRNTGPYEQYF
cdr3_nt: TGTGCCAGCCGAAACACAGGTCCCTACGAGCAGTACTTC

d_call: -
clone_size: few
j_call: TRBJ1-1
v_call: TRBV6-2/TRBV6-3
cdr3_aa: CASSYEGRGTEAFF
cdr3_nt: TGTGCCAGCAGTTACGAGGGGAGAGGCACTGAAGCTTTCTTT

d_call: TRBD2
clone_size: -
j_call: TRBJ2-2
v_call: TRBV20-1
cdr3_aa: CSASTRGGLRGAGELFF
cdr3_nt: TGCAGTGCTAGCACGCGGGGGGGCCTAAGAGGGGCCGGGGAGCTGTTTTTT

d_call: TRBD2
clone_size: -
j_call: TRBJ2-5
v_call: TRBV28
cdr3_aa: CASSSPGGSYQETQYF
cdr3_nt: TGTGCCAGCAGTTCGCCCGGGGGGTCGTACCAAGAGACCCAGTACTTC

d_call: -
clone_size: -
j_call: TRBJ2-7
v_call: TRBV18
cdr3_aa: CASSTLSEQYF
cdr3_nt: TGTGCCAGCTCGACCCTATCCGAGCAGTACTTC

d_call: -
clone_size: once
j_call: TRBJ2-1
v_call: TRBV24-1
cdr3_aa: CATSDISEQFF
cdr3_nt: TGTGCCACCAGTGACATAAGTGAGCAGTTCTTC

d_call: -
clone_size: -
j_call: TRBJ2-2
v_call: TRBV4-2
cdr3_aa: CASRPLAEYTGELFF
cdr3_nt: TGTGCCAGCAGACCATTAGCAGAGTACACCGGGGAGCTGTTTTTT

d_call: -
clone_size: -
j_call: TRBJ1-2
v_call: TRBV12-3/TRBV12-4
cdr3_aa: CASSRGAGSGYTF
cdr3_nt: TGTGCCAGCTCTAGGGGGGCCGGGTCTGGCTACACCTTC

d_call: TRBD2
clone_size: -
j_call: TRBJ2-1
v_call: TRBV27
cdr3_aa: CASSSSGRGRQFF
cdr3_nt: TGTGCCAGCAGTTCTAGCGGGAGGGGAAGGCAGTTCTTC

d_call: TRBD2
clone_size: once
j_call: TRBJ2-5
v_call: TRBV5-1
cdr3_aa: CASRLRGGSMETQYF
cdr3_nt: TGCGCCAGCAGGCTCCGGGGGGGCTCAATGGAGACCCAGTACTTC

d_call: TRBD1
clone_size: -
j_call: TRBJ2-5
v_call: TRBV3-1
cdr3_aa: CASSQDRTGPSQETQYF
cdr3_nt: TGTGCCAGCAGCCAAGATCGGACAGGGCCGTCCCAAGAGACCCAGTACTTC

d_call: -
clone_size: -
j_call: TRBJ1-1
v_call: TRBV29-1
cdr3_aa: CSHAPDRITEAFF
cdr3_nt: TGCAGCCATGCTCCAGACAGGATCACTGAAGCTTTCTTT